This T cell receptor (beta chain) is from a study of shared T cell receptors in the human thymus. The CDR3 has 13 residues. The germline V and J ends were trimmed by 6 bases and 4 bases, with 11 bases remaining between them. The germline V gene encodes CDR1 SGHAT and CDR2 FQNNGV. This clone has just a few counts. Assay used: immunoSEQ multiplex PCR; TCRdb lists only in-frame clones, some missing. The data contain 630,000 or so clones, about 90% of them singletons. These same data were also listed under a study on human thymus T cells. That work adds: Corrective surgery for congenital heart defects was being performed on the healthy Finnish infants who served as donors. Corrective heart surgery yielded resections, and these provided the thymus tissue. Reports from related research described highly overlapping thymic repertoires among unrelated individuals.

Sequenced material: thymocytes. The chain is built from TRBV11-2 and TRBJ2-3, with a weak D call TRBD1 (6 bases). The TCR originated in a boy younger than two with a congenital heart defect. The CDR3 here is CASRTQGSDTQYF. The DNA for the CDR3 is TGTGCCAGCAGGACTCAGGGGTCAGATACGCAGTATTTT.